The clone carrying this TCR beta chain was counted between two and nine times. Its cognate antigen is unknown. Trimming took 0 bases from V and 3 from J; bases not matched to a gene: 6. Germline CDR1 reads KGHDR; CDR2 reads SFDVKD. The CDR3 covers 17 residues. The source of the sample is a study of post-analysis software for immune sequencing data. Unique molecular identifiers featured in each of the TCR beta cDNA libraries. Using its own MiXCR run on the PCR reads, TCRdb lists one record per CDR3 protein. Among 500,000 to 600,000 distinct CDR3 sequences, around 40% were seen once, and the ten largest hold more than 1.5%. Regarding the study as a whole: Samples sharing a preparation batch grouped tightly together when assessed by F measure. Compared with controls, patients had more of about 5 TRBV segments, including TRBV5-6, TRBV5-1 and TRBV20-1.

Sequenced material: blood. This clonotype was sampled from a girl under 18 with multiple sclerosis. The V gene is TRBV24-1, the J gene TRBJ2-1, with 8 bases lining up with TRBD2. CDR3 DNA: TGTGCCACCAGTGATTTGAGGGCGGGGGGACTCTACAATGAGCAGTTCTTC. Translated: CATSDLRAGGLYNEQFF.